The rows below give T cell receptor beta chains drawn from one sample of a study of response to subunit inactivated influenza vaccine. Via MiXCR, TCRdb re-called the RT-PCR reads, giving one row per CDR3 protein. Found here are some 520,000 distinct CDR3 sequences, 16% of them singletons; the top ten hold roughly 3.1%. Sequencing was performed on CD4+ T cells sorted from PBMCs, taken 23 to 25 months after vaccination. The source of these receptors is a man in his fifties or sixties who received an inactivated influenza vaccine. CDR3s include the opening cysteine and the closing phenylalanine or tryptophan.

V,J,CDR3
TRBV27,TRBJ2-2,CASSFRTGPNTGELFF
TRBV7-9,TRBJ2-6,CASSLAVQVLRGGANVLTF
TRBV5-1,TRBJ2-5,CASSKPGQTETQYF
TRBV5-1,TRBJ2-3,CASRAGTSTDTQYF
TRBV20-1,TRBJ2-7,CSARSWTENYEQYF
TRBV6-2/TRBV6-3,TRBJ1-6,CASSYPGQRPTDFHF
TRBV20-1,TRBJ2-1,CSASSGPSYNEQFF
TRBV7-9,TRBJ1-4,CASSGGTNEKLFF
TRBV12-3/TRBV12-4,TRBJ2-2,CASTRDGTGELFF
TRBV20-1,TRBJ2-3,CSARTSGRGTDTQYF
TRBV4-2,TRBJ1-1,CASSQETSMNTEAFF
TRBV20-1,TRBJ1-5,CSASVPTGPHSNQPQHF
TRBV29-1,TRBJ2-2,CSVAQGRDTGELFF
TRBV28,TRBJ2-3,CASSKLAGVTDTQYF
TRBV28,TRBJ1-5,CASSLRQGGNQPQHF
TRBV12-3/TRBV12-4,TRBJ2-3,CASSLRTGGSDTQYF
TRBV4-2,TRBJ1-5,CASSQEGSMGNQPQHF
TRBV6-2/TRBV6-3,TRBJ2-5,CASRGQGTFNPETQYF
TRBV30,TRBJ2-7,CAWSPKATGVSNEQYF
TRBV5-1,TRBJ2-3,CASSLAGDYADTQYF
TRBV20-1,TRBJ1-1,CSARERGRTVLEAFF
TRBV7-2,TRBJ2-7,CASSSVGGSYEQYF
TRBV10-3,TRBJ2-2,CAIGSNPSTGELFF
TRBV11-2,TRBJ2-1,CASRSGSGEQFF
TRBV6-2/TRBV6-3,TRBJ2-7,CASTRTSGTYEQYF
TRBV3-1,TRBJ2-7,CASRGPYEQYF
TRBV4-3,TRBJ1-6,CASSQDLNRVMDSPLHF
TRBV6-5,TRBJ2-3,CASSYSGRGRVVTDTQYF
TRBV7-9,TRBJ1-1,CASSLGDSTEAFF
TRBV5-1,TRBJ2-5,CASSWGLRGFQETQYF
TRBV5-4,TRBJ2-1,CASSLSVRGPDNEQFF
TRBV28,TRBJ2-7,CASSLLWGQGANEQYF
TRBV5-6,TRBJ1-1,CASSLWAGAEAFF
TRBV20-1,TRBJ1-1,CSAAFDTEAFF
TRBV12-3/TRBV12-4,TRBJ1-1,CASSLRHKISEAFF
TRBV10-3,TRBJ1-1,CAISESMGRQGSAFF
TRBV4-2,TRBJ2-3,CASSLIAGDRTDTQYF
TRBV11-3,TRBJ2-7,CAIRTDTSYEQYF
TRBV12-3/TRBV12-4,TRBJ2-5,CASSTGSPGTQYF
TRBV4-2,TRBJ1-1,CASTRGQETPLGLAFF
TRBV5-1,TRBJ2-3,CASSLALGSTSTDTQYF
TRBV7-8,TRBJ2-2,CASSLVGRNTGELFF
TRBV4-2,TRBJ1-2,CASSHPRASRAFNYGYTF
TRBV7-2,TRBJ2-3,CASGIAGVRTDTQYF
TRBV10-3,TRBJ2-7,CAISADRSYEQYF
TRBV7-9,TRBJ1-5,CASSRALTGISPQPQHF
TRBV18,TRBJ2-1,CASSRESGKGANEQFF
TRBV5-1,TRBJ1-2,CASSPGAGISYLRSNYGYTF
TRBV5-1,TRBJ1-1,CASSSETKKAFF